The rows below give T cell receptor beta chains drawn from one sample of a study of cytomegalovirus exposure and HLA in healthy donors. Assay used: immunoSEQ multiplex PCR; TCRdb lists only in-frame clones, some missing. The table records about 160,000 clones, 80% of them present only once. Sequenced material: PBMCs. All receptors come from a man between 25 and 39 years old in good health and CMV-seronegative. The CDR3 runs from the conserved cysteine through the conserved F or W. Fields, in order: D gene, V gene, clone size, J gene, CDR3 DNA, CDR3 protein. The D gene is left open where the match is weak. The listing skips clone size in some rows; elsewhere it reads once, few, many or a size class.

d_call: -
v_call: TRBV2
clone_size: -
j_call: TRBJ2-3
cdr3_nt: TGTGCCATCCTTTGGGGAGGCACAGATACGCAGTATTTT
cdr3_aa: CAILWGGTDTQYF

d_call: TRBD2
v_call: TRBV27
clone_size: -
j_call: TRBJ2-7
cdr3_nt: TGTGCCAGCAGTTCGGTGGGACTAGCTCTCTACGAGCAGTACTTC
cdr3_aa: CASSSVGLALYEQYF

d_call: TRBD1
v_call: TRBV27
clone_size: -
j_call: TRBJ1-3
cdr3_nt: TGTGCCACCAGGGGGCAGGCGTTCGACACCATATATTTT
cdr3_aa: CATRGQAFDTIYF

d_call: -
v_call: TRBV30
clone_size: -
j_call: TRBJ1-3
cdr3_nt: TGTGCCTTTGTTCCGGGTACTGGAAACACCATATATTTT
cdr3_aa: CAFVPGTGNTIYF

d_call: TRBD1
v_call: TRBV27
clone_size: -
j_call: TRBJ2-1
cdr3_nt: TGTGCCACGACCCGGGACAGGGGCTCCTACAATGAGCAGTTCTTC
cdr3_aa: CATTRDRGSYNEQFF

d_call: TRBD1
v_call: TRBV30
clone_size: -
j_call: TRBJ1-5
cdr3_nt: TGTGCCTGGAGTGTAGGGACAGGACAGCCCCAGCATTTT
cdr3_aa: CAWSVGTGQPQHF

d_call: TRBD1
v_call: TRBV10-3
clone_size: -
j_call: TRBJ1-5
cdr3_nt: TGTGCCATCAGTACGAACAGGGGCCATCAGCCCCAGCATTTT
cdr3_aa: CAISTNRGHQPQHF

d_call: -
v_call: TRBV7-8
clone_size: -
j_call: TRBJ2-1
cdr3_nt: TGTGCCAGCAGCCCAGGGGGACTGCCGAATGAGCAGTTCTTC
cdr3_aa: CASSPGGLPNEQFF

d_call: -
v_call: TRBV7-9
clone_size: -
j_call: TRBJ1-2
cdr3_nt: TGTGCCCTAAGGGAGGGGCAGCCCTCGACTAACTATGGCTACACCTTC
cdr3_aa: CALREGQPSTNYGYTF

d_call: -
v_call: TRBV5-1
clone_size: -
j_call: TRBJ1-2
cdr3_nt: TGCGCCAGCAGCTCGTTCCGGGGCAGGGGCTATGGCTACACCTTC
cdr3_aa: CASSSFRGRGYGYTF

d_call: TRBD2
v_call: TRBV28
clone_size: -
j_call: TRBJ2-5
cdr3_nt: TGTGCCAGCAGTTTCCCTGGACTAGCGGAAGAGACCCAGTACTTC
cdr3_aa: CASSFPGLAEETQYF

d_call: TRBD1
v_call: TRBV30
clone_size: -
j_call: TRBJ1-3
cdr3_nt: TGTGCCTGGAGTCCCTACAGGGGTAGGAGAAGCACCATATATTTT
cdr3_aa: CAWSPYRGRRSTIYF

d_call: TRBD1
v_call: TRBV7-9
clone_size: -
j_call: TRBJ2-1
cdr3_nt: TGTGCCAGCGGGGGGGGGACAGGGGGTTGGAATGAGCAGTTCTTC
cdr3_aa: CASGGGTGGWNEQFF

d_call: TRBD1
v_call: TRBV25-1
clone_size: -
j_call: TRBJ2-2
cdr3_nt: TGTGCCAGCAGCCGACAGGGAGCGAACACCGGGGAGCTGTTTTTT
cdr3_aa: CASSRQGANTGELFF

d_call: -
v_call: TRBV9
clone_size: few
j_call: TRBJ2-2
cdr3_nt: TGTGCCAGCAGTATTCGACATGTTTCGTCTTTCGGGGAGCTGTTTTTT
cdr3_aa: CASSIRHVSSFGELFF

d_call: -
v_call: TRBV27
clone_size: -
j_call: TRBJ1-5
cdr3_nt: TGTGCCAGCAGTTTAAAAGGGAGGACTGATCAGCCCCAGCATTTT
cdr3_aa: CASSLKGRTDQPQHF

d_call: TRBD2
v_call: TRBV19
clone_size: -
j_call: TRBJ2-1
cdr3_nt: TGTGCCAGTACCGTACTAGCGGGAGGGCCAATAAACAATGAGCAGTTCTTC
cdr3_aa: CASTVLAGGPINNEQFF

d_call: TRBD1
v_call: TRBV6-5
clone_size: -
j_call: TRBJ2-7
cdr3_nt: TGTGCCAGCCTTGGGACAGGGGGTTCCTACGAGCAGTACTTC
cdr3_aa: CASLGTGGSYEQYF

d_call: -
v_call: TRBV11-1
clone_size: once
j_call: TRBJ2-5
cdr3_nt: TGTGCCAGCAGCTTAGACCCACGGGAGACCCAGTACTTC
cdr3_aa: CASSLDPRETQYF

d_call: TRBD2
v_call: TRBV7-3
clone_size: -
j_call: TRBJ2-2
cdr3_nt: TGTGCCAGCAGCTTAGGACTAGCGGGGACCGGGGAGCTGTTTTTT
cdr3_aa: CASSLGLAGTGELFF

d_call: -
v_call: TRBV5-4
clone_size: -
j_call: TRBJ1-2
cdr3_nt: TGTGCCAGCAGCTTGGAAGCCCCCAGGGCGGATGGCTACACCTTC
cdr3_aa: CASSLEAPRADGYTF

d_call: -
v_call: TRBV5-1
clone_size: -
j_call: TRBJ2-1
cdr3_nt: TGCGCCAGCAGCTCCAAATTCTTCGACAGTTACTACAATGAGCAGTTCTTC
cdr3_aa: CASSSKFFDSYYNEQFF

d_call: TRBD1
v_call: TRBV27
clone_size: -
j_call: TRBJ1-2
cdr3_nt: TGTGCCAGCAGTTTACCGGACAGGTTGCGGGGCTACACCTTC
cdr3_aa: CASSLPDRLRGYTF

d_call: -
v_call: TRBV7-8
clone_size: -
j_call: TRBJ2-5
cdr3_nt: TGTGCCAGCAGCTCGGGGGTGTCCGGGACCCAGTACTTC
cdr3_aa: CASSSGVSGTQYF

d_call: TRBD2
v_call: TRBV6-5
clone_size: once
j_call: TRBJ2-7
cdr3_nt: TGTGCCAGCAGTTCCTTTTGGGCGGGAGCTTCCTACGAGCAGTACTTC
cdr3_aa: CASSSFWAGASYEQYF

d_call: -
v_call: TRBV6-5
clone_size: -
j_call: TRBJ2-7
cdr3_nt: TGTGCCAGCAGCCCTAGGGGGGGCTACGAGCAGTACTTC
cdr3_aa: CASSPRGGYEQYF

d_call: -
v_call: TRBV28
clone_size: -
j_call: TRBJ2-2
cdr3_nt: TGTGCCAGCAGTACAGGGACGTCCACCGGGGAGCTGTTTTTT
cdr3_aa: CASSTGTSTGELFF

d_call: TRBD1
v_call: TRBV19
clone_size: -
j_call: TRBJ2-2
cdr3_nt: TGTGCCAGTAGGGGACAGGGAACCGGGGAGCTGTTTTTT
cdr3_aa: CASRGQGTGELFF

d_call: TRBD2
v_call: TRBV9
clone_size: -
j_call: TRBJ2-3
cdr3_nt: TGTGCCAGCAGCGGGGGAACGACTAGCCGGAGAGATACGCAGTATTTT
cdr3_aa: CASSGGTTSRRDTQYF

d_call: TRBD1
v_call: TRBV4-3
clone_size: -
j_call: TRBJ1-6
cdr3_nt: TGCGCCAGCAGCCTAGGGACAGGGAAAAATAATTCACCCCTCCACTTT
cdr3_aa: CASSLGTGKNNSPLHF

d_call: -
v_call: TRBV6-5
clone_size: -
j_call: TRBJ2-1
cdr3_nt: TGTGCCAGCAGCCTCCGGGACACTACCTCCAATGAGCAGTTCTTC
cdr3_aa: CASSLRDTTSNEQFF

d_call: TRBD1
v_call: TRBV9
clone_size: -
j_call: TRBJ2-1
cdr3_nt: TGTGCCAGCAGCTCAGCCCGGGACAGGGCATACAATGAGCAGTTCTTC
cdr3_aa: CASSSARDRAYNEQFF

d_call: TRBD2
v_call: TRBV30
clone_size: -
j_call: TRBJ2-2
cdr3_nt: TGTGCCTGGAGCCGGGAACAGCGGGGGGTCACCGGGGAGCTGTTTTTT
cdr3_aa: CAWSREQRGVTGELFF

d_call: -
v_call: TRBV7-8
clone_size: -
j_call: TRBJ1-1
cdr3_nt: TGTGCCAGCAGCGGTACAGAGAACACTGAAGCTTTCTTT
cdr3_aa: CASSGTENTEAFF

d_call: -
v_call: TRBV6-5
clone_size: -
j_call: TRBJ2-7
cdr3_nt: TGTGCCAGCAGTTACAGAAGCAGGTACGAGCAGTACTTC
cdr3_aa: CASSYRSRYEQYF

d_call: -
v_call: TRBV27
clone_size: -
j_call: TRBJ1-2
cdr3_nt: TGTGCCAGCAGTCTATCACATCCATGGAGGCGCTATGGCTACACCTTC
cdr3_aa: CASSLSHPWRRYGYTF

d_call: -
v_call: TRBV15
clone_size: once
j_call: TRBJ2-1
cdr3_nt: TGTGCCACCAGCAGAGATATGCGGACAGACTCCTACAATGAGCAGTTCTTC
cdr3_aa: CATSRDMRTDSYNEQFF

d_call: -
v_call: TRBV30
clone_size: -
j_call: TRBJ2-7
cdr3_nt: TGTGCCTGGAAGAGGGTTTACCCCTACGAGCAGTACTTC
cdr3_aa: CAWKRVYPYEQYF

d_call: TRBD1
v_call: TRBV19
clone_size: -
j_call: TRBJ1-1
cdr3_nt: TGTGCCAGCCTCAAGACAGGGGGCTTGGAAGCTTTCTTT
cdr3_aa: CASLKTGGLEAFF

d_call: -
v_call: TRBV18
clone_size: once
j_call: TRBJ2-5
cdr3_nt: TGTGCCAGCTCCTCTGGGACTCAGCAAGAGACCCAGTACTTC
cdr3_aa: CASSSGTQQETQYF

d_call: TRBD1
v_call: TRBV6-5
clone_size: -
j_call: TRBJ2-3
cdr3_nt: TGTGCCAGCAGCTGGACAGGGCGGGTGGATACGCAGTATTTT
cdr3_aa: CASSWTGRVDTQYF

d_call: -
v_call: TRBV19
clone_size: -
j_call: TRBJ2-7
cdr3_nt: TGTGCCAGTAGTACCCCCTCGGGCTCCTACGAGCAGTACTTC
cdr3_aa: CASSTPSGSYEQYF

d_call: TRBD1
v_call: TRBV30
clone_size: -
j_call: TRBJ1-5
cdr3_nt: TGTGCCTGGAGCCAGACCCTGGGACAGTGGGAAATCAATCAGCCCCAGCATTTT
cdr3_aa: CAWSQTLGQWEINQPQHF

d_call: TRBD2
v_call: TRBV10-3
clone_size: -
j_call: TRBJ2-2
cdr3_nt: TGTGCCAGCCGGGCTAGCGGGAGTTTGGGCACCGGGGAGCTGTTTTTT
cdr3_aa: CASRASGSLGTGELFF

d_call: TRBD1
v_call: TRBV6-1
clone_size: -
j_call: TRBJ2-7
cdr3_nt: TGTGCCAGCAGTGAATGGGGCAGGGGGCTCTACGAGCAGTACTTC
cdr3_aa: CASSEWGRGLYEQYF

d_call: TRBD1
v_call: TRBV14
clone_size: -
j_call: TRBJ2-7
cdr3_nt: TGTGCCAGCAGCCAACAACAGTCCCCCCGGGACAGGAGGTACTTC
cdr3_aa: CASSQQQSPRDRRYF

d_call: TRBD1
v_call: TRBV6-1
clone_size: few
j_call: TRBJ2-7
cdr3_nt: TGTGCCACTCGGGGGGACAGGGTCTACGAGCAGTACTTC
cdr3_aa: CATRGDRVYEQYF

d_call: -
v_call: TRBV27
clone_size: few
j_call: TRBJ1-4
cdr3_nt: TGTGCCAGCAGCAGTTTGGGGGACATGTGGGAAAAACTGTTTTTT
cdr3_aa: CASSSLGDMWEKLFF

d_call: -
v_call: TRBV27
clone_size: once
j_call: TRBJ2-5
cdr3_nt: TGTGCCAGCAGTTCCCACGGGGGGCCGGAGACCCAGTACTTC
cdr3_aa: CASSSHGGPETQYF

d_call: -
v_call: TRBV9
clone_size: -
j_call: TRBJ1-2
cdr3_nt: TGTGCCAGCAGCGTAGCGGGGGAGGGGACGCACTATGGCTACACCTTC
cdr3_aa: CASSVAGEGTHYGYTF

d_call: -
v_call: TRBV5-8
clone_size: -
j_call: TRBJ2-3
cdr3_nt: TGTGCCAGCAGCTTGAACCAGGGGAGCACAGATACGCAGTATTTT
cdr3_aa: CASSLNQGSTDTQYF

d_call: TRBD1
v_call: TRBV2
clone_size: -
j_call: TRBJ2-7
cdr3_nt: TGTGCCAGCAGTGAAGAGAGGGGGCCTAGCTCCTACGAGCAGTACTTC
cdr3_aa: CASSEERGPSSYEQYF

d_call: -
v_call: TRBV28
clone_size: once
j_call: TRBJ1-5
cdr3_nt: TGTGCCAGCAGTCACTATCAACAGGGATTTCCCGATCAGCCCCAGCATTTT
cdr3_aa: CASSHYQQGFPDQPQHF

d_call: -
v_call: TRBV4-1
clone_size: -
j_call: TRBJ1-5
cdr3_nt: TGCGCCAGCAGCCAAGGACCGGCTCTTCGCCAGGGGTTAAATCAGCCCCAGCATTTT
cdr3_aa: CASSQGPALRQGLNQPQHF

d_call: -
v_call: TRBV6-5
clone_size: few
j_call: TRBJ2-3
cdr3_nt: TGTGCCAGCAGAACTAATGCGGGGGCCGATACGCAGTATTTT
cdr3_aa: CASRTNAGADTQYF

d_call: TRBD1
v_call: TRBV5-1
clone_size: -
j_call: TRBJ1-1
cdr3_nt: TGCGCCAGCAGCTTATACGGACAGGGGGCGGTCACTGAAGCTTTCTTT
cdr3_aa: CASSLYGQGAVTEAFF

d_call: -
v_call: TRBV5-6
clone_size: -
j_call: TRBJ1-4
cdr3_nt: TGTGCCAGCAGCTTGGCAGGGACTAATGAAAAACTGTTTTTT
cdr3_aa: CASSLAGTNEKLFF

d_call: TRBD1
v_call: TRBV4-2
clone_size: -
j_call: TRBJ1-2
cdr3_nt: TGTGCCAGCAGCCTCGGGACAGGGGGAAATCTATATGGCTACACCTTC
cdr3_aa: CASSLGTGGNLYGYTF

d_call: -
v_call: TRBV11-2
clone_size: -
j_call: TRBJ2-7
cdr3_nt: TGTGCCAGCAGCTTTCCGACCGGGTACGAGCAGTACTTC
cdr3_aa: CASSFPTGYEQYF

d_call: TRBD2
v_call: TRBV19
clone_size: -
j_call: TRBJ2-3
cdr3_nt: TGTGCCAGTAAACTGAGGGCTAGCGGGAGATTCAGCACAGATACGCAGTATTTT
cdr3_aa: CASKLRASGRFSTDTQYF